This TCR beta chain was documented in a study of technical replicates of blood from a few donors. The CDR3 runs to 16 residues. Germline V gene lookup returns CDR1 SEHNR and CDR2 FQNEAQ (reference sequence). V lost 3 bases and J lost 4; bases outside the gene matches: 10. Clones were read by immunoSEQ multiplex PCR, and TCRdb kept only the in-frame ones, dropping some. The sample consists of 12,000 or so clones, 94% of them appearing once. Sequencing used PBMCs. The J gene is TRBJ1-2, the V gene TRBV7-9; 8 nucleotides agree with TRBD1. This TCR was sampled from a human donor in good health. The CDR3: CASSFTDRVTSYGYTF. CDR3 nucleotides: TGTGCCAGCAGCTTCACGGACAGGGTAACTTCCTATGGCTACACCTTC.